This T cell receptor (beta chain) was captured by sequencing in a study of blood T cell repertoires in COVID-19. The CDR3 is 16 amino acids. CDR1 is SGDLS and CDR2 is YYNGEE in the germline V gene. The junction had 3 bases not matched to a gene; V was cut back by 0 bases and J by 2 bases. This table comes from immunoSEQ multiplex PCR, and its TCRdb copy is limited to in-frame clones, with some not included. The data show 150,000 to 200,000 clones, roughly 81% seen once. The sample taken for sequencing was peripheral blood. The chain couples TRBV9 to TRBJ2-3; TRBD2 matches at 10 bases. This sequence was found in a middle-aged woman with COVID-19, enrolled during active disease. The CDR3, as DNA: TGTGCCAGCAGCGTAGAGGGACTAGCGACCACAGATACGCAGTATTTT. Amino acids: CASSVEGLATTDTQYF.